The 7 T cell receptor beta chains reported below all come from one sample, sequenced in a study of blood T cell repertoires in COVID-19. Using immunoSEQ multiplex PCR, the repertoire was profiled, and TCRdb retains in-frame clones only, with some absent. The repertoire holds about 400,000 clones, 88% seen once, with 2% to 2.5% in the top ten. The sample taken for sequencing was PBMCs or T cells enriched from blood (not recorded which). The receptors shown here come from a woman between 35 and 50 years old with acute COVID-19.

The rearrangement links TRBV12-3 or TRBV12-4 to TRBJ1-2; possibly TRBD1 for D (6 bases). Trimming cost V 6 bases and J 4 bases, with 12 bases left between them. The CDR3 is made up of 13 amino acids. CDR3 nucleotide sequence: TGTGCCAGCAGCAAGGACAGCTCCTATGGCTACACCTTC. It is translated as CASSKDSSYGYTF.

V usage is TRBV19 and J usage is TRBJ2-7, with a possible D match to TRBD2 (6 bases). V lost 4 bases and J lost 3, with 10 bases in between. CDR3 size: 13 residues. Germline V gene lookup returns CDR1 LNHDA and CDR2 SQIVND (reference sequence). The CDR3 here is CASSRRGNYEQYF. As DNA, the CDR3 is TGTGCCAGTAGTAGACGGGGGAACTACGAGCAGTACTTC.

The chain carries TRBV19 and TRBJ1-4; TRBD1 matches at 10 bases. The CDR3 contains 12 residues. V lost 10 bases, J lost 7 bases, and 3 bases stayed unmatched. The germline V gene has CDR1 LNHDA and CDR2 SQIVND (reference sequence). CDR3 in DNA: TGTGCCACTGGACAGGGGGGTGAAAAACTGTTTTTT. It is translated as CATGQGGEKLFF.

The J gene is TRBJ1-5, the V gene TRBV3-1 (or the pseudogene TRBV3-2); the D gene is possibly TRBD1 (5 bases). This CDR3 region has 14 residues. The V end was cut by 1 base, the J end by 14 bases, with 18 bases between. Germline loops: CDR1 LGHDT, CDR2 YNNKEL (reference sequence). The CDR3 DNA sequence: TGTGCCAGCAGCCAAGGGTTGCAGGGTGAAGTCAAGCATTTT. It specifies CASSQGLQGEVKHF.

The chain links TRBV7-9 to TRBJ2-7, with 11 bases fitting TRBD1. CDR1 and CDR2 (germline): SEHNR, FQNEAQ (reference sequence). The ends lost 5 bases at V and 5 bases at J; junction bases unmatched: 11. The CDR3 loop spans 16 amino acids. The DNA for the CDR3 is TGTGCCAGCAGCGCTCCACCGGGACAGGGGGACCACGAGCAGTACTTC. Its protein product is CASSAPPGQGDHEQYF.

The chain carries TRBV27 and TRBJ2-1, with TRBD2 matching 10 bases. The CDR3 sequence is 15 residues long. The germline V gene has CDR1 MNHEY and CDR2 SMNVEV (reference sequence). The junction had 5 bases not matched to a gene; V was cut back by 2 bases and J by 7 bases. In DNA, the CDR3 is TGTGCCAGCAGTTTAACAAGCGGGGGGGGTAATGAGCAGTTCTTC. This sequence encodes CASSLTSGGGNEQFF.

The chain uses TRBV6-5 and TRBJ1-2, with TRBD1 matching 8 bases. The CDR3 spans 14 residues. Germline-derived CDR1 and CDR2 are MNHEY and SVGAGI. Unmatched junction bases numbered 7, after V lost 6 bases and J lost 4 bases. As DNA, the CDR3 is TGTGCCAGCAGGAGGGACAGGTCCCTCTATGGCTACACCTTC. This encodes CASRRDRSLYGYTF.